The 12 T cell receptor beta chains presented below share a single source sample, sequenced in a study of identical twins (dated by TCRdb to about 2016). Library creation used 5' RACE. The data were produced on an Illumina HiSeq 2000. TCRdb trimmed public reads at Q25 via fastp, called clones via MiXCR and kept in-frame beta chains. CDR3 protein sequences are deduplicated, and each keeps its most common genes and DNA. The sample contains hundreds of thousands of distinct CDR3 sequences, about 18% of them found a single time. Roughly 14% of the sample rests with the top ten. These records were also assigned to another study, of T cells expressing NK-cell markers.

The sample was PBMCs. Receptors originate from a young woman in good health.

The CDR3 spells CASSYTGTGGWEQFF. DNA of the CDR3: TGTGCCAGCAGTTACACTGGGACAGGGGGTTGGGAGCAGTTCTTC. This chain joins TRBV6-5 and TRBJ2-1; 11 bases are a match to TRBD1. Germline loops: CDR1 MNHEY, CDR2 SVGAGI. The J segment lost 10 bases and the V segment lost 2 bases, leaving 7 bases of the junction unmatched. This CDR3 comprises 15 residues.

This clonotype was observed once. This chain connects TRBV7-9 to TRBJ1-1; D possibly corresponds to TRBD1 (5 bases). Trimming left V 5 bases short and J 4 bases short, with 20 bases between. The CDR3 extends over 16 amino acids. Germline V gene lookup returns CDR1 SEHNR and CDR2 FQNEAQ (reference sequence). The chain's CDR3 is CASSLTGGRAGTEAFF. CDR3 coding DNA: TGTGCCAGCAGCCTCACGGGGGGTAGGGCCGGCACTGAAGCTTTCTTT.

This clonotype was detected a few times. The CDR3 region has the DNA TGTGCCAGCTCACCCCCCTCAACGACAGTCGGCTACACCTTC. The encoded protein is CASSPPSTTVGYTF. This chain joins TRBV18 and TRBJ1-2; D might be TRBD1 (5 bases). CDR3 size: 14 residues. Trimming took 3 bases from V and 8 from J, leaving 16 bases between them. Germline assignment: CDR1 KGHSH and CDR2 LQKENI.

This clonotype was counted a few times. This sequence joins TRBV9 and TRBJ1-1; possibly TRBD1 for D (6 bases). The CDR3 totals 15 residues. The V end lost 2 bases, the J end lost 4 bases, and 15 bases lay between the germline ends. Germline CDR1 is SGDLS and CDR2 is YYNGEE. The CDR3 nucleotides are TGTGCCAGCAGCGTTTTTATACAGGGAATCACTGAAGCTTTCTTT. Encoded protein: CASSVFIQGITEAFF.

This clonotype was picked up a small number of times. The chain employs TRBV25-1 and TRBJ2-5, with D possibly matching TRBD2 (6 bases). V shed 6 bases and J shed 2 bases, with 16 bases lying between them. This CDR3 is built from 15 residues. The germline V gene encodes CDR1 MGHDK and CDR2 SYGVNS. CDR3 nucleotides: TGTGCCAGCAGCGCCCCTCCGGGAGTTCAAGAGACCCAGTACTTC. Amino acid sequence: CASSAPPGVQETQYF.

The sample holds a few counts of this clonotype. The chain is built from TRBV12-3 or TRBV12-4 and TRBJ2-1, with a weak D call TRBD2 (6 bases). V dropped 5 bases and J dropped 5 bases, with 13 bases sitting between them. CDR3 length: 14 residues. CDR3 protein: CASSLRRDDNEQFF. The CDR3 bases are TGTGCCAGCAGTCTCAGGCGGGACGACAATGAGCAGTTCTTC.

This clonotype was recorded a few times. The rearrangement links TRBV19 to TRBJ2-1; 13 bases fit TRBD2. The CDR3 runs 15 residues. Per germline, CDR1 LNHDA and CDR2 SQIVND (reference sequence). V lost 3 bases, J lost 11 bases, and 7 bases stayed unmatched. The CDR3 loop is CASSIGLAGDRKQFF. The CDR3 nucleotides read TGTGCCAGTAGTATCGGACTAGCGGGAGACCGGAAGCAGTTCTTC.

This clonotype showed up just a few times. V is TRBV29-1 and J is TRBJ2-3, with 12 bases lining up with TRBD2. From germline, CDR1 is SQVTM and CDR2 ANQGSEA. The V and J ends lost 6 bases and 6 bases, in that order; junction bases with no gene match: 10. This CDR3 comprises 15 residues. CDR3: CSVFLLAGGRDTQYF. As DNA, the CDR3 is TGCAGCGTCTTCCTACTAGCGGGAGGTAGGGATACGCAGTATTTT.

This clonotype was detected only a few times. The chain has TRBV20-1 and TRBJ1-3; D call uncertain. The length of the CDR3 is 12 residues. Germline-derived CDR1 and CDR2 are DFQATT and SNEGSKA (reference sequence). Trimming removed 3 bases from V and 8 bases from J, with 11 bases in between. Here the CDR3 DNA reads TGCAGTGCTAGGAGAGGGATGGACACCATATATTTT. This translates into CSARRGMDTIYF.

This clonotype appeared a few times. The chain carries TRBV15 and TRBJ2-2; the D is unclear. Per germline, CDR1 LNHNV and CDR2 YYDKDF (reference sequence). Trimming removed 0 bases at V and 6 bases at J, with 17 bases between. The CDR3 loop spans 17 amino acids. In nucleotides, the CDR3 is TGTGCCACCAGCAGAGATCTGAAGGTCAGGTCCGCCGGGGAGCTGTTTTTT. Translated: CATSRDLKVRSAGELFF.

The rearrangement uses TRBV25-1 and TRBJ2-7; D gene uncertain. Germline V CDR1 and CDR2: MGHDK, SYGVNS. CDR3 length: 18 amino acids. Trimming cost V 3 bases and J 0 bases, with 21 bases left between them. CDR3 in DNA: TGTGCCAGCAGTGACCCTGGGGTTGGGCAGGTCCTCTCCTACGAGCAGTACTTC. Its protein is CASSDPGVGQVLSYEQYF.

This clonotype was recorded a few times. The CDR3 DNA is TGCAGCGTTGAATTAGGCGGGGGGGTCCCTAATGAGCAGTTCTTC. This gives the protein CSVELGGGVPNEQFF. The V and J genes are TRBV29-1 and TRBJ2-1, with TRBD2 matching 9 bases. The J segment lost 7 bases and the V segment lost 2 bases, leaving 9 bases of the junction unmatched. The germline V gene has CDR1 SQVTM and CDR2 ANQGSEA. The CDR3 runs to 15 residues.